This entry lists 29 T cell receptor beta chains sequenced from one sample in a study of OX40 agonist ivuxolimab in advanced cancers. The protocol was immunoSEQ multiplex PCR, while the TCRdb copy is restricted to in-frame clones and leaves out a portion. The table includes about 21,000 clones, 70% to 90% detected once. The sequenced sample was CD4+ or CD8+ T cells sorted from blood, obtained in a trial of the OX40 agonist ivuxolimab. These receptors all stem from an adult with an advanced solid tumor such as melanoma, head and neck, liver or kidney cancer.

Details on this clone: An end of the junction differs from the germline gene, which may be a read error. This rearrangement joins TRBV4-1 to TRBJ1-3; tentatively, D is TRBD1 (5 bases). This CDR3 comprises 16 residues. The germline V gene encodes CDR1 MGHRA and CDR2 YSYEKL. Here the CDR3 DNA reads TGCGCCAGCAGTCAAGAAGGGGCCAGCTCTGGAAACACCATATATTTT. Protein: CASSQEGASSGNTIYF.

This chain links TRBV27 with TRBJ2-7; D call uncertain. Per the germline V gene, CDR1 is MNHEY and CDR2 is SMNVEV (reference sequence). This CDR3 has 13 amino acids. V was pared by 3 bases and J by 6 bases, with 12 bases between. The CDR3 coding sequence is TGTGCCAGCAGTTTTGATGGTAGGCTCGAGCAGTACTTC. This codes for CASSFDGRLEQYF.

The chain couples TRBV5-1 to TRBJ2-7, with D possibly called TRBD1 or TRBD2 (6 bases each). Germline CDR1 reads SGHRS; CDR2 reads YFSETQ. The CDR3 loop spans 15 amino acids. Trimming left V 4 bases short and J 3 bases short, with 17 bases between. CDR3 loop: CASSRGAPPLYEQYF. In DNA form, the CDR3 reads TGCGCCAGCAGCAGGGGGGCCCCACCTCTCTACGAGCAGTACTTC.

In this sample, this clone turned up once. The rearrangement links TRBV5-1 to TRBJ2-7, with 8 positions matching TRBD2. V was clipped by 5 bases and J by 3 bases; unmatched bases: 7. Germline CDR1 and CDR2: SGHRS and YFSETQ. The CDR3 is made up of 14 amino acids. CDR3 coding DNA: TGCGCCAGCAGAGGTCTCGGGGGGGACTACGAGCAGTACTTC. Its translation: CASRGLGGDYEQYF.

The chain employs TRBV6-5 and TRBJ1-5; D might be TRBD1 (6 bases). V lost 6 bases and J 1 base, leaving 13 bases between the germline ends. The CDR3 runs 15 residues. CDR1 is MNHEY and CDR2 is SVGAGI in the germline V gene. The CDR3 region has the DNA TGTGCCAGCAGGAAAACAGGGAAAAGCAATCAGCCCCAGCATTTT. Translated, it gives CASRKTGKSNQPQHF.

This chain joins TRBV5-6 and TRBJ2-7, with D tentatively TRBD1 or TRBD2 (5 bases each). Germline CDR1 and CDR2: SGHDT and YYEEEE. Trimming cost V 3 bases and J 0 bases, with 10 bases left between them. The CDR3 consists of 14 residues. CDR3 amino acids: CASSSGAFSYEQYF. Here the CDR3 DNA reads TGTGCCAGCAGCTCCGGGGCTTTCTCCTACGAGCAGTACTTC.

The chain carries TRBV7-9 and TRBJ2-1; 7 positions match TRBD2. The CDR3 is made up of 16 amino acids. Germline-derived CDR1 and CDR2 are SEHNR and FQNEAQ (reference sequence). The junction had 7 bases not matched to a gene; V was cut back by 0 bases and J by 5 bases. The CDR3: CASSLAMSGENNEQFF. In DNA, the CDR3 is TGTGCCAGCAGCTTAGCGATGAGCGGGGAGAACAATGAGCAGTTCTTC. Complete variable domain (other parts from reference TRBV7-9 and TRBJ2-1): DTGVSQNPRHKITKRGQNVTFRCDPISEHNRLYWYRQTLGQGPEFLTYFQNEAQLEKSRLLSDRFSAERPKGSFSTLEIQRTEQGDSAMYLCASSLAMSGENNEQFFGPGTRLTVL.

The chain has TRBV7-9 and TRBJ1-6, with 9 bases fitting TRBD1. V dropped 5 bases and J dropped 7; count of bases not matched to a gene: 9. Germline V CDR1 and CDR2: SEHNR, FQNEAQ (reference sequence). The CDR3 length is 16 residues. The CDR3 DNA follows: TGTGCCAGCAGCCCCGGACAGGGGAGGGGCAATTCACCCCTCCACTTT. It yields the protein CASSPGQGRGNSPLHF.

This clone came up once. The rearrangement links TRBV7-6 to TRBJ2-5; 15 bases are shared with TRBD2. The germline gives CDR1 SGHVS, CDR2 FNYEAQ. The trim removed 5 bases at V and 4 bases at J, leaving 8 bases unmatched. This CDR3 comprises 17 residues. The CDR3 DNA is TGTGCCAGCAGCGCCCGGGGACTAGCGGGGGGTGGAGAGACCCAGTACTTC. Residues: CASSARGLAGGGETQYF. The full variable domain, rest sourced from reference TRBV7-6 and TRBJ2-5, is GAGVSQSPRYKVTKRGQDVALRCDPISGHVSLYWYRQALGQGPEFLTYFNYEAQQDKSGLPNDRFSAERPEGSISTLTIQRTEQRDSAMYRCASSARGLAGGGETQYFGPGTRLLVL.

The chain recombines TRBV5-8 with TRBJ2-1, with 8 bases that match TRBD1. Germline loops: CDR1 SGHTS, CDR2 YDEGEE. The CDR3 contains 12 residues. J gave up 9 bases and V 3 bases, and 2 bases lay outside the gene matches. The CDR3 loop reads CASSYDRGEQFF. CDR3 DNA: TGTGCCAGCAGCTACGACAGGGGTGAGCAGTTCTTC.

The chain links TRBV6-6 to TRBJ2-7; no clear D. The germline V gene has CDR1 MNHNY and CDR2 SVGAGI (reference sequence). The CDR3 runs 13 residues. The ends were cut back, 5 bases at V and 2 bases at J, with 10 bases in the middle. The CDR3 nucleotides read TGTGCCAGCAGTCCGGACCCCACCTACGAGCAGTACTTC. Protein sequence: CASSPDPTYEQYF.

The CDR3 DNA is TGTGCCAGCAGCAGGGACGACACTGAAGCTTTCTTT. Amino acids: CASSRDDTEAFF. V and J are TRBV5-5 and TRBJ1-1; weak D call: TRBD1 (5 bases). The CDR3 sequence is 12 residues long. CDR1 is SGHKS and CDR2 is YYEKEE in the germline V gene (reference sequence). Trimming cost V 4 bases and J 3 bases, with 7 bases left between them.

This chain uses TRBV19 with TRBJ2-3; D may be TRBD2 (5 bases). There are 13 residues in the CDR3. The germline V gene encodes CDR1 LNHDA and CDR2 SQIVND (reference sequence). Trimming cost V 7 bases and J 4 bases, with 12 bases left between them. Here the CDR3 reads CASIGRRPDTQYF. The CDR3 nucleotides read TGTGCCAGTATAGGCCGGAGGCCAGATACGCAGTATTTT. The full variable domain, with the rest looked up from reference TRBV19 and TRBJ2-3, is DGGITQSPKYLFRKEGQNVTLSCEQNLNHDAMYWYRQDPGQGLRLIYYSQIVNDFQKGDIAEGYSVSREKKESFPLTVTSAQKNPTAFYLCASIGRRPDTQYFGPGTRLTVL.

The rearrangement links TRBV7-3 to TRBJ1-1; tentative D call: TRBD1 (5 bases). Between the trimmed V and J ends, which lost 4 bases and 3 bases, there was a span of 9 bases. The CDR3 covers 13 residues. Germline CDR1 reads SGHTA; CDR2 reads FQGTGA. The CDR3 nucleotides are TGTGCCAGCAGCTCGGGGCGGGACACTGAAGCTTTCTTT. Translating it yields CASSSGRDTEAFF.

The gene calls are TRBV9 and TRBJ2-2; maybe TRBD2 (6 bases). Trimming took 4 bases from V and 7 from J, leaving 17 bases between them. The CDR3 contains 15 residues. Germline V gene lookup returns CDR1 SGDLS and CDR2 YYNGEE. The CDR3 protein is CASSRPEGIHGELFF. Written as DNA, the CDR3 is TGTGCCAGCAGCCGCCCGGAGGGGATCCACGGGGAGCTGTTTTTT.

V gene TRBV7-2 combines with J gene TRBJ2-7, with D unclear. CDR3 length: 14 residues. Trimming removed 5 bases from V and 0 bases from J, with 11 bases in between. Looked up from germline, CDR1 is SGHTA and CDR2 is FQGNSA. Here the CDR3 reads CASSRSGSSYEQYF. The CDR3 region has the DNA TGTGCCAGCAGCCGAAGTGGCAGCTCCTACGAGCAGTACTTC.

This clone was seen a handful of times. This chain links TRBV7-9 with TRBJ2-7; D gene unclear. The germline V gene encodes CDR1 SEHNR and CDR2 FQNEAQ (reference sequence). The CDR3 contains 13 residues. V was clipped by 5 bases and J by 1 base, with 9 bases between them. CDR3 sequence: CASSQGRSYEQYF. The DNA for the CDR3 is TGTGCCAGCAGCCAAGGACGGTCCTACGAGCAGTACTTC.

The rearrangement uses TRBV18 and TRBJ1-5; the D is unclear. This CDR3 contains 15 residues. Germline V lookup: CDR1 KGHSH, CDR2 LQKENI. Trimming shortened V by 3 bases and J by 4 bases, and 13 bases separated the two germline ends. CDR3 residues: CASSPSSRGNQPQHF. In nucleotides, the CDR3 is TGTGCCAGCTCACCTAGTAGCCGGGGAAATCAGCCCCAGCATTTT.

The gene calls are TRBV7-9 and TRBJ2-5, with D maybe TRBD1 (6 bases). Looked up from germline, CDR1 is SEHNR and CDR2 is FQNEAQ (reference sequence). V was clipped by 4 bases and J by 4 bases, with 13 bases between them. The length of the CDR3 is 14 residues. CDR3 sequence: CASSSLGGIETQYF. Written as DNA, the CDR3 is TGTGCCAGCAGCTCTTTAGGGGGAATAGAGACCCAGTACTTC.

This clone showed up just a few times. The chain is built from TRBV18 and TRBJ1-2; a possible D gene is TRBD1 (5 bases). The V end was cut by 8 bases, the J end by 7 bases, with 14 bases between. Germline V lookup: CDR1 KGHSH, CDR2 LQKENI. The CDR3 spans 12 residues. The chain's CDR3 is CASTTSGGGYTF. DNA of the CDR3: TGTGCCAGCACCACCTCCGGGGGTGGCTACACCTTC.

CDR3 amino acids: CASQSEGASYEQYF. As DNA, the CDR3 is TGTGCCAGTCAATCTGAGGGGGCCTCCTACGAGCAGTACTTC. The chain carries TRBV7-9 and TRBJ2-7; 7 nucleotides line up with TRBD1. The CDR3 has 14 amino acids. Germline CDR1 SEHNR, CDR2 FQNEAQ (reference sequence). V lost 9 bases, J lost 0 bases, and 8 bases stayed unmatched.

The V and J genes are TRBV6-4 and TRBJ2-1, with unresolved D. The CDR3 has 15 amino acids. Germline V lookup: CDR1 MRHNA, CDR2 SNTAGT. Trimming stripped 5 bases from V and 5 bases from J, with 16 bases between. The CDR3 here is CASSLSSPLNNEQFF. The CDR3 DNA reads as TGTGCCAGCAGTCTTTCAAGCCCCCTAAACAATGAGCAGTTCTTC.

The chain combines TRBV10-3 with TRBJ2-7; D is unresolved. Germline V CDR1 and CDR2: ENHRY, SYGVKD. CDR3 length equals 15 residues. V shed 2 bases and J shed 4 bases, with 15 bases lying between them. The CDR3, as DNA: TGTGCCATCAGTGAGGCACAGAGAGGCAAATACGAGCAGTACTTC. This sequence encodes CAISEAQRGKYEQYF.

This clone was picked up a small number of times. This rearrangement joins TRBV7-2 to TRBJ2-7; 9 nucleotides agree with TRBD1. J lost 6 bases, V lost 4 bases, and 10 bases had no gene match. The V gene's germline CDR1 is SGHTA and CDR2 FQGNSA. The CDR3 length is 15 residues. This CDR3 reads CASSSPGTGYREQYF. CDR3 DNA: TGTGCCAGCAGCTCACCCGGGACAGGGTATCGCGAGCAGTACTTC.

Written as DNA, the CDR3 is TGTGCCAGCAGTGATTGGTCCTCTGGGGCCAACGTCCTGACTTTC. Encoded protein: CASSDWSSGANVLTF. V is TRBV2 and J is TRBJ2-6; D not resolved. CDR1 is SNHLY and CDR2 is FYNNEI in the germline V gene. The CDR3 spans 15 residues. Trimming left V 3 bases short and J 0 bases short, with 6 bases between.

The chain couples TRBV4-1 to TRBJ2-2; D is possibly TRBD2 (5 bases). Between the trimmed V and J ends, which lost 1 base and 6 bases, there was a span of 15 bases. The CDR3 spans 16 residues. The germline gives CDR1 MGHRA, CDR2 YSYEKL. The CDR3 nucleotides read TGCGCCAGCAGCCAAGCCGCGGCTAGCTTGGCCGGGGAGCTGTTTTTT. Its translation: CASSQAAASLAGELFF.

The chain couples TRBV19 to TRBJ2-1, with 9 nucleotides matching TRBD1. From germline, CDR1 is LNHDA and CDR2 SQIVND (reference sequence). CDR3 length: 14 residues. With V trimmed by 6 bases and J by 7 bases, 7 bases remained unmatched. The CDR3 nucleotides read TGTGCCAGTAGGTCAACAGGGGGCTTTAATGAGCAGTTCTTC. It codes for CASRSTGGFNEQFF.

The gene calls are TRBV7-6 and TRBJ2-3, with D perhaps matching TRBD1 (6 bases). Germline CDR1 is SGHVS and CDR2 is FNYEAQ. Trimming pared 4 bases from V and 7 bases from J, leaving 21 bases between. CDR3 length: 16 amino acids. The CDR3 nucleotides are TGTGCCAGCAGCTCCGAGGGACATGGAGTCGGGTATACGCAGTATTTT. This sequence encodes CASSSEGHGVGYTQYF.

This sequence joins TRBV7-3 and TRBJ2-2; the D gene could be TRBD1 or TRBD2 (5 bases each). Trimming removed 2 bases at V and 6 bases at J, with 7 bases between. CDR1 is SGHTA, CDR2 FQGTGA, per germline. The CDR3 is 13 amino acids. The DNA of the CDR3 is TGTGCCAGCAGCTTAGGGACGCCCGGGGAGCTGTTTTTT. Translated, it gives CASSLGTPGELFF.